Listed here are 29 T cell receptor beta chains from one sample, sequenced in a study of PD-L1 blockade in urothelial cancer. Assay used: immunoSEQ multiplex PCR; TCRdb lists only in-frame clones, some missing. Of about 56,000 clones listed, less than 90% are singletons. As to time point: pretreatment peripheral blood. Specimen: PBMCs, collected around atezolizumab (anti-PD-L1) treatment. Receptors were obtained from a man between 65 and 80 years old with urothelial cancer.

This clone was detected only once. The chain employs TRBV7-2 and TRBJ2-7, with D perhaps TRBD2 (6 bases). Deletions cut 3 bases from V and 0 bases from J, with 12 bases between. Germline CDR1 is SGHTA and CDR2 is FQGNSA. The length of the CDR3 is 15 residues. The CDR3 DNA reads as TGTGCCAGCAGCTTTGACCGGGGGAGCTCCTACGAGCAGTACTTC. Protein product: CASSFDRGSSYEQYF.

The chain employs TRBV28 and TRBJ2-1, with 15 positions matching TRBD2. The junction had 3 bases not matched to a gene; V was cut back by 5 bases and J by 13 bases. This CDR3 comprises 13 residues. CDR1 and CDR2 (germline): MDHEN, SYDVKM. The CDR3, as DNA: TGTGCCAGCAGTGGGACTAGCGGGAGGAAACAGTTCTTC. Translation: CASSGTSGRKQFF.

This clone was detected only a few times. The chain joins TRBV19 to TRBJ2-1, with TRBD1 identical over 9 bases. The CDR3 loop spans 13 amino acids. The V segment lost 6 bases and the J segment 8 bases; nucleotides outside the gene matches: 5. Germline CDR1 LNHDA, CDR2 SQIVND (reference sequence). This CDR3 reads CASRGQGLDEQFF. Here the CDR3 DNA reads TGTGCCAGTAGGGGACAGGGCCTTGATGAGCAGTTCTTC.

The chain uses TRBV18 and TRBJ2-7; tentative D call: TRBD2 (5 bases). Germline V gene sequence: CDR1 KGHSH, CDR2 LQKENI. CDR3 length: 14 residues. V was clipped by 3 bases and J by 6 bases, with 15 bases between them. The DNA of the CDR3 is TGTGCCAGCTCACCTAATCAGAGGGTAGGCGAGCAGTACTTC. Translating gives CASSPNQRVGEQYF.

The CDR3 DNA reads TGTGCCAGCTCACCCCAGGGGACCCTCTACAATGAGCAGTTCTTC. It encodes CASSPQGTLYNEQFF. The chain uses TRBV18 and TRBJ2-1; D may be TRBD1 (6 bases). The CDR3 contains 15 residues. The V gene's germline CDR1 is KGHSH and CDR2 LQKENI. The ends were cut back, 3 bases at V and 3 bases at J, with 12 bases in the middle.

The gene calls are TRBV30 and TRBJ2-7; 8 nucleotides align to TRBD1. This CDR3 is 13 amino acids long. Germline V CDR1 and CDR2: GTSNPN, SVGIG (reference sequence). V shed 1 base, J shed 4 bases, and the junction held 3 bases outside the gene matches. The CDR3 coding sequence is TGTGCCTGGAGTGGGACAGGGCCGTACGAGCAGTACTTC. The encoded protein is CAWSGTGPYEQYF.

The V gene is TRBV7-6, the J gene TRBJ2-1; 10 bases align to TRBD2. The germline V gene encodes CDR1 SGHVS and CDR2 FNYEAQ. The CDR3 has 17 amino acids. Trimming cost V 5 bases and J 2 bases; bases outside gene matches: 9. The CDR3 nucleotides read TGTGCCAGCAGCACCACCCAAGCGGGAGGGCCCTACAATGAGCAGTTCTTC. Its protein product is CASSTTQAGGPYNEQFF.

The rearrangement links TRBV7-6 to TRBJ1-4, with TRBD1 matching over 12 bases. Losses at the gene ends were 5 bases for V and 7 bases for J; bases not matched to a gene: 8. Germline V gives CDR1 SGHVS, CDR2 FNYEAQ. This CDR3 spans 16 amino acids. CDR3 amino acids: CASSPGDRGRGEKLFF. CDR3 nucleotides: TGTGCCAGCAGCCCCGGGGACAGGGGGCGGGGTGAAAAACTGTTTTTT.

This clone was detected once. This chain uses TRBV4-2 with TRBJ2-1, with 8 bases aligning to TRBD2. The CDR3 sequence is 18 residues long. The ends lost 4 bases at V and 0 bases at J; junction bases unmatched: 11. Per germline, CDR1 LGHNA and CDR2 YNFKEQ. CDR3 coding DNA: TGTGCCAGCAGCCCCCAGGGCAGCGGGAGTCGCTCCTACAATGAGCAGTTCTTC. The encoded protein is CASSPQGSGSRSYNEQFF.

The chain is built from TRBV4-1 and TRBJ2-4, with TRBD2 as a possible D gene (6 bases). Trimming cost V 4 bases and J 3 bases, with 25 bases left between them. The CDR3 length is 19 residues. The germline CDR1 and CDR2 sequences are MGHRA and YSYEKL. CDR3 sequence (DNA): TGCGCCAGCAGCCCTCTAGCTCCCATTGGGGAGGTTGGCAAAAACATTCAGTACTTC. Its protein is CASSPLAPIGEVGKNIQYF.

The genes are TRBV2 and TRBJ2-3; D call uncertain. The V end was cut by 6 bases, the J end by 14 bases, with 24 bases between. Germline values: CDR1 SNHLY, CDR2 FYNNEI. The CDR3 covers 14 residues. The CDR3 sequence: CASRLVITRIYAYF. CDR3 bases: TGTGCCAGCAGATTGGTTATTACCCGTATCTACGCGTATTTT.

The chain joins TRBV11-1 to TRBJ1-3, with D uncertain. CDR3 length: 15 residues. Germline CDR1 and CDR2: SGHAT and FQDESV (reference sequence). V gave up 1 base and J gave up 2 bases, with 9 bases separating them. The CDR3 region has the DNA TGTGCCAGCAGCTTAGACACGTACCCTGGAAACACCATATATTTT. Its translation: CASSLDTYPGNTIYF.

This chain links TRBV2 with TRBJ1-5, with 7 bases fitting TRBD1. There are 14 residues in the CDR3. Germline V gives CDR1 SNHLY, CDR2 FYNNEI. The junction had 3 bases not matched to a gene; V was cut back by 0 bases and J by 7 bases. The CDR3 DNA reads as TGTGCCAGCAGTGAAGCAGGGGGCGTACAGCCCCAGCATTTT. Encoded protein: CASSEAGGVQPQHF.

The CDR3 DNA follows: TGTGCCTGGAGTTCTAGCTTCCGCGAGCAGTACTTC. This translates into CAWSSSFREQYF. This chain links TRBV30 with TRBJ2-7; tentative D call: TRBD2 (5 bases). The V gene's germline CDR1 is GTSNPN and CDR2 SVGIG (reference sequence). The CDR3 is 12 residues long. Trimming took off 2 bases at V and 6 bases at J, with 11 bases between the two ends.

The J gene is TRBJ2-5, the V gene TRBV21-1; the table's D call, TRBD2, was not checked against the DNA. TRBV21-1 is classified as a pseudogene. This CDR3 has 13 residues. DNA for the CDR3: TGTGCCAGCAGGACTAGCGGGCAGCAGACCCAGTACTTC. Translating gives CASRTSGQQTQYF.

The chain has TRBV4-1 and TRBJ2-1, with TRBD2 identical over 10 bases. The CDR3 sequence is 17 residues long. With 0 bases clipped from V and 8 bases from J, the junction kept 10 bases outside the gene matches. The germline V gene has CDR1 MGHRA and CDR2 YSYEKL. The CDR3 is CASSQEQGTSAFDEQFF. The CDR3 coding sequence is TGCGCCAGCAGCCAAGAACAAGGGACTAGCGCTTTCGATGAGCAGTTCTTC.

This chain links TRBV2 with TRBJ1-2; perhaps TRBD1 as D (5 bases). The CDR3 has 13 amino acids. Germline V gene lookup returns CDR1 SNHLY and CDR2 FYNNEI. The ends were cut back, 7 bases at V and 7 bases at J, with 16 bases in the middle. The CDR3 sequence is CASIGGGVSGYTF. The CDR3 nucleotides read TGTGCCAGCATAGGCGGAGGGGTTAGTGGCTACACCTTC.

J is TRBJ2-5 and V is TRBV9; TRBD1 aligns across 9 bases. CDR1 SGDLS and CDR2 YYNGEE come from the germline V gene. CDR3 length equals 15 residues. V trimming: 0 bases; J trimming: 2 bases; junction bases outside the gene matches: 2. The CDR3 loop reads CASSVGTGVQETQYF. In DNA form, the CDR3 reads TGTGCCAGCAGCGTAGGGACAGGGGTTCAAGAGACCCAGTACTTC.

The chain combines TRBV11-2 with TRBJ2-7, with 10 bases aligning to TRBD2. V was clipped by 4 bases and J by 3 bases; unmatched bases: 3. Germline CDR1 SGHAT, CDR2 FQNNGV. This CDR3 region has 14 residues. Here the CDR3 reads CASSWTSGSYEQYF. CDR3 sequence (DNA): TGTGCCAGCAGCTGGACTAGCGGAAGCTACGAGCAGTACTTC.

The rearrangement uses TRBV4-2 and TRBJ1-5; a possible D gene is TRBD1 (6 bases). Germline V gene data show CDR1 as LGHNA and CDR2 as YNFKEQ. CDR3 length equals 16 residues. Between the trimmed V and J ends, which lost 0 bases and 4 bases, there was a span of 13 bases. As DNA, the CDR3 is TGTGCCAGCAGCCAAGAATTACGACAGGCGAATCAGCCCCAGCATTTT. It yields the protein CASSQELRQANQPQHF.

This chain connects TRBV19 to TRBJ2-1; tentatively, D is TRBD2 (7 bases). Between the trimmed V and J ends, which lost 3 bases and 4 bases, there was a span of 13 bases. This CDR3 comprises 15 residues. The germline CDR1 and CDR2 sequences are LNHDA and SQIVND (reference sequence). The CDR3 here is CASSIRGRGYNEQFF. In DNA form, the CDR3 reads TGTGCCAGTAGTATTAGAGGGAGGGGGTACAATGAGCAGTTCTTC.

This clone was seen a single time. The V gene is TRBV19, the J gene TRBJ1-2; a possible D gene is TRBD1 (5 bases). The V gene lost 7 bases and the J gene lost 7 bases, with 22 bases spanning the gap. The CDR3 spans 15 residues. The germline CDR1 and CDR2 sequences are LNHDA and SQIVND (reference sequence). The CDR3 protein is CASTGGTGRMGGYTF. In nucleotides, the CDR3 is TGTGCCAGTACTGGCGGGACGGGGCGAATGGGTGGCTACACCTTC.

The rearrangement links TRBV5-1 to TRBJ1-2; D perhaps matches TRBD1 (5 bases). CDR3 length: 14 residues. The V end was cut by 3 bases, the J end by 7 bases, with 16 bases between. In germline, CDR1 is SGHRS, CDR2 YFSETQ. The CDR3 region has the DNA TGCGCCAGCAGCTCGGTCCAAGACAGTTCTGGCTACACCTTC. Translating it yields CASSSVQDSSGYTF.

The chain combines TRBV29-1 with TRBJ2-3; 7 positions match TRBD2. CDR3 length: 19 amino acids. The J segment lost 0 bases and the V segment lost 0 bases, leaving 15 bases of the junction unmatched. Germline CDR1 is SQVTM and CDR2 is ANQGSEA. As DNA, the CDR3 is TGCAGCGTTGAAGATTGGCTAGCGGAAGCCCTAGCTAGCACAGATACGCAGTATTTT. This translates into CSVEDWLAEALASTDTQYF.

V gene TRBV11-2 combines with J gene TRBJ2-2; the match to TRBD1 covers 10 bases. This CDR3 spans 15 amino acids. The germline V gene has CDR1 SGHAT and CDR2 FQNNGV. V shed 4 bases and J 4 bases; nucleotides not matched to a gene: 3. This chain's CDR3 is CASSSGQGGTGELFF. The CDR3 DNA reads TGTGCCAGCAGCTCCGGACAGGGGGGCACCGGGGAGCTGTTTTTT.

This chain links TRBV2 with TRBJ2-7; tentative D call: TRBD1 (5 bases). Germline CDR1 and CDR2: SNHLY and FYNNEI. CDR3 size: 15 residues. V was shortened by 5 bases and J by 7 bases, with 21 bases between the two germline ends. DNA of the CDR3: TGTGCCAGCAGTCGGACCTTCTCCCGAAGGGGTGAGCAGTACTTC. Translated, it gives CASSRTFSRRGEQYF.

The DNA of the CDR3 is TGTGCCAGCAGTTTAGAGAATTCACCCCTCCACTTT. Amino acids: CASSLENSPLHF. The chain carries TRBV27 and TRBJ1-6; D is uncertain. The CDR3 is 12 residues long. The V end lost 2 bases, the J end lost 7 bases, and 3 bases lay between the germline ends. The germline gives CDR1 MNHEY, CDR2 SMNVEV (reference sequence).

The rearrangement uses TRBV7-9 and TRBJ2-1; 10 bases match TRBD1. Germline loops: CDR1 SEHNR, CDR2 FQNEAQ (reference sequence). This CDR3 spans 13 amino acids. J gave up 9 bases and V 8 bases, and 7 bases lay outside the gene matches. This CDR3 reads CASLGGQGTEQFF. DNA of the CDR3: TGTGCCAGCTTGGGGGGACAGGGGACTGAGCAGTTCTTC.

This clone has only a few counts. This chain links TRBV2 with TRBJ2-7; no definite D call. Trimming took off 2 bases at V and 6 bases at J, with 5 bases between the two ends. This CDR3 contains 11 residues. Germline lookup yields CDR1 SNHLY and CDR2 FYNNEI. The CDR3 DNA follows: TGTGCCAGCAGTGAATATGTCGAGCAGTACTTC. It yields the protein CASSEYVEQYF. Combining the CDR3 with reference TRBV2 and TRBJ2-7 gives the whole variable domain EPEVTQTPSHQVTQMGQEVILRCVPISNHLYFYWYRQILGQKVEFLVSFYNNEISEKSEIFDDQFSVERPDGSNFTLKIRSTKLEDSAMYFCASSEYVEQYFGPGTRLTVT.